This TCR beta chain was documented in a study of OX40 agonist ivuxolimab in advanced cancers. On the study more broadly: Patients in dose escalation had liver, melanoma, kidney or head and neck cancers. Study-level points and caveats: Among the lowest peripheral clonal expansion occurred in 0.1-3.0 mg/kg partial responders.

Comments on this clone: Antigen unknown.

Patients were ruled out by autoimmune disease history or systemic immunosuppression. Blood specimens came from baseline, cycle 4 day 1, and cycle 7 day 1. This table comes from immunoSEQ multiplex PCR, and its TCRdb copy is limited to in-frame clones, with some not included. The sample holds about 69,000 clones, about four fifths seen once. Trimming removed 6 bases at V and 5 bases at J, with 17 bases between. This CDR3 has 14 residues. Germline assignment: CDR1 SGHTA and CDR2 FQGTGA. The receptor's source is an adult with an advanced solid tumor such as melanoma, head and neck, liver or kidney cancer. The genes are TRBV7-3 and TRBJ2-7, with D unclear. Material: CD4+ or CD8+ T cells sorted from blood, obtained in a trial of the OX40 agonist ivuxolimab. CDR3 bases: TGTGCCAGCAGGTCCTCTTCCGGAATCAACGAGCAGTACTTC. Translating it yields CASRSSSGINEQYF.